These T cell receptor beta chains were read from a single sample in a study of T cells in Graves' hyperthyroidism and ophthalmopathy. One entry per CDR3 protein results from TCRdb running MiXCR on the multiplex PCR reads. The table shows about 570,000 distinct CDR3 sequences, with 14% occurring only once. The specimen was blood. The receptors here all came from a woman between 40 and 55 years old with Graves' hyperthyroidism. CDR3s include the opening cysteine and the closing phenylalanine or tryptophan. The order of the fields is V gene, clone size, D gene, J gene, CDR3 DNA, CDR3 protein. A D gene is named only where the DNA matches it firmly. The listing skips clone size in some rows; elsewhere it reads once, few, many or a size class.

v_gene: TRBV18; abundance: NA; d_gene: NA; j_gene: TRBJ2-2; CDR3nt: TGTGCCAGCTCACCATTGAGTGTCACCGGGGAGCTGTTTTTT; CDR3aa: CASSPLSVTGELFF
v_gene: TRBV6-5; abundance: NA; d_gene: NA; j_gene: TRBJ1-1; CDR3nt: TGTGCCAGCAGTTACTCTCATAATACTGAAGCTTTCTTT; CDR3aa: CASSYSHNTEAFF
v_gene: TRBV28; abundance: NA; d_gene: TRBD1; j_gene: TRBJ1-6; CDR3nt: TGTGCCAGCAGGGGACAGGGGGCCTACAATTCACCCCTCCACTTT; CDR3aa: CASRGQGAYNSPLHF
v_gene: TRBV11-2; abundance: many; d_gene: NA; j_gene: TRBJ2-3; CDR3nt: TGTGCCAGCAGCTCGGGACTCGGCGCGGATACGCAGTATTTT; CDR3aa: CASSSGLGADTQYF
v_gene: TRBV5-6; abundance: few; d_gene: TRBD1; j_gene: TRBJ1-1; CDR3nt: TGTGCCAGCAGCTGGGGACAGGGGTTTGTGACTGAAGCTTTCTTT; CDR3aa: CASSWGQGFVTEAFF
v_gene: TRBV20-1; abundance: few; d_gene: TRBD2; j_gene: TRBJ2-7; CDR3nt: TGCAGTGCTAGAGGCCATAGCGGGAGAGCGTACGAGCAGTACTTC; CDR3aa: CSARGHSGRAYEQYF
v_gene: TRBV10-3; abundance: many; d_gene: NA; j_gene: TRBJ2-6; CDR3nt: TGTGCCATCGGCTTAACGGGACCCTCTGGGGCCAACGTCCTGACTTTC; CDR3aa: CAIGLTGPSGANVLTF
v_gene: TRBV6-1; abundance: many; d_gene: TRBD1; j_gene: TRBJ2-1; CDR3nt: TGTGCCAGCAGTCCCGACAGGGGGCTTTCCTACAATGAGCAGTTCTTC; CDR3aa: CASSPDRGLSYNEQFF
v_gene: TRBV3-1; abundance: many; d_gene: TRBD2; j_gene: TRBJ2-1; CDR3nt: TGTGCCAGCAGCCAAGATCCACTAGCGATTCAACAGCAGTTCTTC; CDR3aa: CASSQDPLAIQQQFF
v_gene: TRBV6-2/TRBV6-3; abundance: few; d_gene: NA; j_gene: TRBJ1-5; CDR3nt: TGTGCCAGCAGTCAAGACAGTGGCAATCAGCCCCAGCATTTT; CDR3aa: CASSQDSGNQPQHF
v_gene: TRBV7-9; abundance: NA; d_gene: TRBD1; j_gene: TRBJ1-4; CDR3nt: TGTGCCAGCAACAGGGGACAGCTTGAAAAACTGTTTTTT; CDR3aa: CASNRGQLEKLFF
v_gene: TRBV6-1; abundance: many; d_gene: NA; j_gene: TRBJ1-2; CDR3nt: TGTGCCAGCAGGGACAATAACTATGGCTACACCTTC; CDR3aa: CASRDNNYGYTF
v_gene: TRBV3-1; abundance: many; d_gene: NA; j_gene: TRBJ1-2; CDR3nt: TGTGCCAGCAGCCAACGGGGTGCCTATGGCTACACCTTC; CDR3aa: CASSQRGAYGYTF
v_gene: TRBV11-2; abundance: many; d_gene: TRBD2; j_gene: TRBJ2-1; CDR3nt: TGTGCCAGCAGCTACTCTAGCGGTCCCCACAATGAGCAGTTCTTC; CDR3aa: CASSYSSGPHNEQFF
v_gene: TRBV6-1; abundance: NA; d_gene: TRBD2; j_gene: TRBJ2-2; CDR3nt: TGTGCCAGCAGTGAAGCTGAGCGGGAAGGGGCCGGGGAGCTGTTTTTT; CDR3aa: CASSEAEREGAGELFF
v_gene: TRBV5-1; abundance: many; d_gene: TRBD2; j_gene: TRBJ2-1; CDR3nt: TGCGCCAGCAGCACCGGACTAGTGAATGAGCAGTTCTTC; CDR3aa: CASSTGLVNEQFF